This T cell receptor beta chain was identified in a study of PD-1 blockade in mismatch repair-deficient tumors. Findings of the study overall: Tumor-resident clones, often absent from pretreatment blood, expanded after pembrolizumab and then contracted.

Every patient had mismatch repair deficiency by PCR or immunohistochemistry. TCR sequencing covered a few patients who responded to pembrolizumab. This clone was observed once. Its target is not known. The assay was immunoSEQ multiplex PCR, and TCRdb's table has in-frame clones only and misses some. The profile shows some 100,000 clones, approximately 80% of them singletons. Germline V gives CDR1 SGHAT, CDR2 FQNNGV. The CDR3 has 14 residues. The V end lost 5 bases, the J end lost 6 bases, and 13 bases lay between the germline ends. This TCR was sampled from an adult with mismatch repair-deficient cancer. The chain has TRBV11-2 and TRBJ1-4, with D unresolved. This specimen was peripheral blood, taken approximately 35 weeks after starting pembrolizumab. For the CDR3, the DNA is TGTGCCAGCAGCCCAGAGGCCCTTGATGAAAAACTGTTTTTT. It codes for CASSPEALDEKLFF.